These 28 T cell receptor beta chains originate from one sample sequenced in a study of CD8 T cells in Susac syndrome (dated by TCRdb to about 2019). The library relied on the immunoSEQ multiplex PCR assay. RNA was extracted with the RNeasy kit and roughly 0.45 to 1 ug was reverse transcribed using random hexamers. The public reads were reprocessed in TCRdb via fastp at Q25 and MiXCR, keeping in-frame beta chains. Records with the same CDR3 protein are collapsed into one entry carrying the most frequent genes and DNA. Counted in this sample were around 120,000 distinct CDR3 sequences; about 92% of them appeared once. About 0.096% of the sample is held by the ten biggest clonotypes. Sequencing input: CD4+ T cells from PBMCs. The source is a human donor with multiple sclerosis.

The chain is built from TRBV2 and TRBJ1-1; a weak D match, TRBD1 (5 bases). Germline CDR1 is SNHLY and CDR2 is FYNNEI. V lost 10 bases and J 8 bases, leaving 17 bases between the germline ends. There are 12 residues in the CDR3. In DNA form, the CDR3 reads TGTGCCACCCAGTTAACAGACAGAGAAGCTTTCTTT. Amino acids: CATQLTDREAFF.

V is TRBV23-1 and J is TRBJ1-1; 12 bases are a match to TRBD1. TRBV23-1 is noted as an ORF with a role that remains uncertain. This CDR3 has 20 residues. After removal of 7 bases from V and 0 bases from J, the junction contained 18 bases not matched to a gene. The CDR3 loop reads CASKPGQGAPHDPMNTEAFF. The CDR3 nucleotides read TGCGCCAGCAAACCGGGACAGGGGGCCCCACACGACCCTATGAACACTGAAGCTTTCTTT.

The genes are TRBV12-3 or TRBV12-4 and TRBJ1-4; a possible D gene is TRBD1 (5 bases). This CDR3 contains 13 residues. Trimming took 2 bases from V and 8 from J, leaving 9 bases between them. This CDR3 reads CASSLLGDEKLFF. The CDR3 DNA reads TGTGCCAGCAGTTTATTGGGGGACGAAAAACTGTTTTTT.

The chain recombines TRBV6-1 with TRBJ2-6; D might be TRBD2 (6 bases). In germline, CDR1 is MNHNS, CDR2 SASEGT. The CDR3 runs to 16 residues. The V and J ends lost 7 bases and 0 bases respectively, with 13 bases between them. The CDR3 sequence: CASKGREVSGANVLTF. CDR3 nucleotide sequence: TGTGCCAGCAAGGGCAGGGAGGTCTCTGGGGCCAACGTCCTGACTTTC.

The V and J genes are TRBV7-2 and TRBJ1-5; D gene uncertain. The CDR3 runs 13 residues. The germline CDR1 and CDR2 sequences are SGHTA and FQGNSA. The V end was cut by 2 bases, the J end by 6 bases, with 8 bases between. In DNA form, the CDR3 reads TGTGCCAGCAGCTTACACTCTGTTCAGCCCCAGCATTTT. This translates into CASSLHSVQPQHF.

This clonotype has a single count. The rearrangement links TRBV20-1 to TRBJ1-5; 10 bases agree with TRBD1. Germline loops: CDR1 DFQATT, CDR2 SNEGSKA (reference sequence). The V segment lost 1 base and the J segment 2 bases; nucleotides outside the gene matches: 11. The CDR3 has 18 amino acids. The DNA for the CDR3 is TGCAGTGCTAGAGGGTCTTTCGAGACAGGGGGCCGCAATCAGCCCCAGCATTTT. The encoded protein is CSARGSFETGGRNQPQHF.

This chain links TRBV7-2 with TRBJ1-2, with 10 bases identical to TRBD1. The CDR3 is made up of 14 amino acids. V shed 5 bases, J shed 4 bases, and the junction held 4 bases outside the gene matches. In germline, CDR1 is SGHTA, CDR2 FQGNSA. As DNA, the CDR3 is TGTGCCAGCAGCCCGACAGGGGGCGCCTATGGCTACACCTTC. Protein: CASSPTGGAYGYTF.

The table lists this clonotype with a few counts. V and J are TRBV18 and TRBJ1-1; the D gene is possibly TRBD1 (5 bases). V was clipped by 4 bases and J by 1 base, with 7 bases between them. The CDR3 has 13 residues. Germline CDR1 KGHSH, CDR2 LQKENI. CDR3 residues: CASSLGENTEAFF. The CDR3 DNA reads TGTGCCAGCTCACTAGGGGAGAACACTGAAGCTTTCTTT.

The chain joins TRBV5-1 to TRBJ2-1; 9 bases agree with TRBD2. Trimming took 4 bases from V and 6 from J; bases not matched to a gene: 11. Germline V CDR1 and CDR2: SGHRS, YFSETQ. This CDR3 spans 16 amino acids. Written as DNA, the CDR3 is TGCGCCAGCAGCCTGGTTGGGGCGGGGGGGACCAATGAGCAGTTCTTC. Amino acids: CASSLVGAGGTNEQFF.

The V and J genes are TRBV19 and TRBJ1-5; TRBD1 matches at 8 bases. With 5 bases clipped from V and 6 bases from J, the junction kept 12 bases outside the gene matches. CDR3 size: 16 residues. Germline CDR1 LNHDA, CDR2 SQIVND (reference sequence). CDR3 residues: CASSPGQGGQLQPQHF. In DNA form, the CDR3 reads TGTGCCAGTAGTCCTGGACAGGGTGGCCAGCTTCAGCCCCAGCATTTT.

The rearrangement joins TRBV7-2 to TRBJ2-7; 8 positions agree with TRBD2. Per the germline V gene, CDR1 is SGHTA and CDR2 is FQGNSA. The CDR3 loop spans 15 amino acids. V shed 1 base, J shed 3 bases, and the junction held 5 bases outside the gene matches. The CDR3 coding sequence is TGTGCCAGCAGCTTAGTCGGGGGGGATGACTACGAGCAGTACTTC. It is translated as CASSLVGGDDYEQYF.

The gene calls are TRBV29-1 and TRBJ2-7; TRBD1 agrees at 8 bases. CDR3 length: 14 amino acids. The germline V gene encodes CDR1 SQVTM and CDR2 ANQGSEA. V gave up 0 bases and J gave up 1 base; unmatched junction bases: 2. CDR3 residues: CSVEDGTGSYEQYF. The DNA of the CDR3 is TGCAGCGTTGAAGACGGGACAGGTTCCTACGAGCAGTACTTC.

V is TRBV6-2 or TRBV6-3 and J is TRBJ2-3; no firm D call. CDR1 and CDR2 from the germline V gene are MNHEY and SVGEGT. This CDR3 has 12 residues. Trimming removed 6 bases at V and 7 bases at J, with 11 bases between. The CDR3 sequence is CASSRPENTQYF. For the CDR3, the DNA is TGTGCCAGCAGCCGACCGGAAAATACGCAGTATTTT.

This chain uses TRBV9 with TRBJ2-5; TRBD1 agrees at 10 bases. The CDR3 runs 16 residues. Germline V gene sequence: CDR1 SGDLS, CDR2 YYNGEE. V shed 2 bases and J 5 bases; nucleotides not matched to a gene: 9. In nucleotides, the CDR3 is TGTGCCAGCAGCGTCCTCTCTGGGACAGGGGATGAGACCCAGTACTTC. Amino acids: CASSVLSGTGDETQYF.

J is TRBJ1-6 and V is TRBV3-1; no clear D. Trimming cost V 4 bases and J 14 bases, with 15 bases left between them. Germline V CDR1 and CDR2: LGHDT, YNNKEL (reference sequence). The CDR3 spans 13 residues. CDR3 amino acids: CASSPSVYGTLHF. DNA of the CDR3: TGTGCCAGCAGCCCATCCGTATACGGAACCCTCCACTTT.

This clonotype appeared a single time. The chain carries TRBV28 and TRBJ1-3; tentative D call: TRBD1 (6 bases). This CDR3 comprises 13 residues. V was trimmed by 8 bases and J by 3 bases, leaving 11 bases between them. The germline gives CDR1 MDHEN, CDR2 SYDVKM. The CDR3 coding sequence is TGTGCCAGCGGACAGCCACTTGGAAACACCATATATTTT. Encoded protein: CASGQPLGNTIYF.

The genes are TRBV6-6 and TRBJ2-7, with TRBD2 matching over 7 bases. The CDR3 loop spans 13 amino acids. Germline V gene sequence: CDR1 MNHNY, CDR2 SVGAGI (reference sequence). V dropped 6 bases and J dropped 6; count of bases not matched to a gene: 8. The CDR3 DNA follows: TGTGCCAGCAGGATAGGGGAGGGGTCCGAGCAGTACTTC. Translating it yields CASRIGEGSEQYF.

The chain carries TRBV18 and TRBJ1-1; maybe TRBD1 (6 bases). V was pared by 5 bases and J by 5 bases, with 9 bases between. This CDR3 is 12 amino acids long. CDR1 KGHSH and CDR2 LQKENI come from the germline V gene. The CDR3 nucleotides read TGTGCCAGCTCATCGCAGGGGACTGAAGCTTTCTTT. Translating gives CASSSQGTEAFF. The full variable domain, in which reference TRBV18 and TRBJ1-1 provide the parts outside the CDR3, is NAGVMQNPRHLVRRRGQEARLRCSPMKGHSHVYWYRQLPEEGLKFMVYLQKENIIDESGMPKERFSAEFPKEGPSILRIQQVVRGDSAAYFCASSSQGTEAFFGQGTRLTVV.

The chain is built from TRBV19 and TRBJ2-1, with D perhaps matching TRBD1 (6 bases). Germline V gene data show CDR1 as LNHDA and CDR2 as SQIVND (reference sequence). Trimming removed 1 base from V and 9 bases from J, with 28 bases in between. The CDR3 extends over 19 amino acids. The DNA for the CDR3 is TGTGCCAGTAGTATAGTCGGTCATCGACTCAGGGGTTCCGTTTCTGAGCAGTTCTTC. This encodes CASSIVGHRLRGSVSEQFF. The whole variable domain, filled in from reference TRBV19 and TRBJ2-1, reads DGGITQSPKYLFRKEGQNVTLSCEQNLNHDAMYWYRQDPGQGLRLIYYSQIVNDFQKGDIAEGYSVSREKKESFPLTVTSAQKNPTAFYLCASSIVGHRLRGSVSEQFFGPGTRLTVL.

The CDR3 is CASSTSGPWDTQYF. The DNA of the CDR3 is TGTGCCAGCAGCACTAGCGGGCCATGGGATACGCAGTATTTT. This chain uses TRBV7-9 with TRBJ2-3; TRBD2 aligns across 9 bases. The CDR3 is 14 residues long. The J segment lost 6 bases and the V segment lost 5 bases, leaving 6 bases of the junction unmatched. Germline CDR1 SEHNR, CDR2 FQNEAQ (reference sequence).

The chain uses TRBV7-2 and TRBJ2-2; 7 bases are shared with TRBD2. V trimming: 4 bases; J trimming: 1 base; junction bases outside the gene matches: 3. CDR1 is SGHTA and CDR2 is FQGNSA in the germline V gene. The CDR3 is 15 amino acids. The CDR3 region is CASSSSGMNTGELFF. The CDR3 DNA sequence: TGTGCCAGCAGCTCCAGCGGGATGAACACCGGGGAGCTGTTTTTT.

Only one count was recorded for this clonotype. DNA of the CDR3: TGTGCCAGCAGCTTGGCGGGACAGTACTACACTGAAGCTTTCTTT. Protein product: CASSLAGQYYTEAFF. V is TRBV5-6 and J is TRBJ1-1; 7 nucleotides align to TRBD1. Trimming removed 0 bases from V and 3 bases from J; junction bases left unmatched: 5. The CDR3 extends over 15 amino acids. CDR1 is SGHDT and CDR2 is YYEEEE in the germline V gene. Full variable domain (rest looked up from reference TRBV5-6 and TRBJ1-1): DAGVTQSPTHLIKTRGQQVTLRCSPKSGHDTVSWYQQALGQGPQFIFQYYEEEERQRGNFPDRFSGHQFPNYSSELNVNALLLGDSALYLCASSLAGQYYTEAFFGQGTRLTVV.

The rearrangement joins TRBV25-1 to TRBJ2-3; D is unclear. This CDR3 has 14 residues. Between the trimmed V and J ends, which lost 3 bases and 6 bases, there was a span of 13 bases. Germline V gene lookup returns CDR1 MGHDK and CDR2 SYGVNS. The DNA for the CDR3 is TGTGCCAGCAGTGACTCCACCCCGGTGGATACGCAGTATTTT. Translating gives CASSDSTPVDTQYF.

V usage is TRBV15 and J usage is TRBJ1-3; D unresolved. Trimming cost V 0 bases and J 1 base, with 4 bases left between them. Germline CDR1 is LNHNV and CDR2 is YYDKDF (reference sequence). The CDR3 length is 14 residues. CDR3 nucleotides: TGTGCCACCAGCAGAGAAGGGTCTGGAAACACCATATATTTT. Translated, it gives CATSREGSGNTIYF.

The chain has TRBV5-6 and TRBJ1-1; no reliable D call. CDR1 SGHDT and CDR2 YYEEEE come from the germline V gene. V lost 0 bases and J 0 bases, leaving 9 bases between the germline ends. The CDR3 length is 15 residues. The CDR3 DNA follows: TGTGCCAGCAGCTTGGTGGAGATCCTGAACACTGAAGCTTTCTTT. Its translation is CASSLVEILNTEAFF.

The chain's CDR3 is CASSYSGTAYEQYF. In DNA, the CDR3 is TGTGCCAGCAGTTACTCTGGGACAGCTTACGAGCAGTACTTC. The V gene is TRBV6-5, the J gene TRBJ2-7; TRBD1 matches at 7 bases. Germline trimming cut 0 bases from V and 4 bases from J; bases unmatched to any gene: 3. The CDR3 extends over 14 amino acids. Per the germline V gene, CDR1 is MNHEY and CDR2 is SVGAGI.

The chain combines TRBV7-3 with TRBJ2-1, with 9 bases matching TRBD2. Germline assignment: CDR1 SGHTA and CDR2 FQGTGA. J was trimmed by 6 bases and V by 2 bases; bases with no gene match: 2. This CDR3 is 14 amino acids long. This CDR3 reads CASSLAGGSNEQFF. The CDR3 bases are TGTGCCAGCAGCTTAGCGGGGGGGAGCAATGAGCAGTTCTTC.

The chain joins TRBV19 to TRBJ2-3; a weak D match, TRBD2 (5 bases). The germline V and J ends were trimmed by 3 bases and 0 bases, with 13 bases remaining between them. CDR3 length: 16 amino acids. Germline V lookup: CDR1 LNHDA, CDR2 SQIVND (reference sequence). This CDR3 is CASSIGPGFSTDTQYF. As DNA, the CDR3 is TGTGCCAGTAGTATCGGCCCGGGGTTTAGCACAGATACGCAGTATTTT.